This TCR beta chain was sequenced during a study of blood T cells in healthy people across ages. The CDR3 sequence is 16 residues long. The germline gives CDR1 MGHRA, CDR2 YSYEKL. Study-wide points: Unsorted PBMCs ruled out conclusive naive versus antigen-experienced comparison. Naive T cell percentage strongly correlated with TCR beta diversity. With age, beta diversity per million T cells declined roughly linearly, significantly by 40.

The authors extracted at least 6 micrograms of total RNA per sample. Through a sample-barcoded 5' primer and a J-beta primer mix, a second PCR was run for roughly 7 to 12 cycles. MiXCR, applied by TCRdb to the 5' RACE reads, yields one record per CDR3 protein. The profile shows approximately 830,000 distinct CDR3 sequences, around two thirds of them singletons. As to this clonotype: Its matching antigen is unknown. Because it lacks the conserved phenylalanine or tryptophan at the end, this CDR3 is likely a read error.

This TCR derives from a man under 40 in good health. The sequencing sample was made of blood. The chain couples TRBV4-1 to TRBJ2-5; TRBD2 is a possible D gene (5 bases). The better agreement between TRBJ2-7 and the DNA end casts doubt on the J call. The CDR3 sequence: CASSPRLEGFTYEQYL. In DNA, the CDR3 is TGCGCCAGCAGCCCCCGTCTCGAGGGATTCACCTACGAGCAGTACTTA.